This entry lists 24 T cell receptor beta chains sequenced from one sample in a study of CD8 T cells in Susac syndrome. Random hexamers were used to reverse transcribe the RNA input (0.5 to 1 ug). TCRdb re-called the immunoSEQ multiplex PCR reads through MiXCR, storing one row per CDR3 protein. The table includes roughly 120,000 distinct CDR3 sequences, 93% detected once. Sequencing used CD8+ T cells from PBMCs. The receptors stem from a human donor with multiple sclerosis.

The J gene is TRBJ2-2, the V gene TRBV6-5; D is undetermined. Trimming took 0 bases from V and 8 from J, leaving 22 bases between them. The germline V gene has CDR1 MNHEY and CDR2 SVGAGI. The length of the CDR3 is 18 residues. This CDR3 reads CASSYSSTPGGVPGELFF. The DNA for the CDR3 is TGTGCCAGCAGTTACTCGAGTACCCCGGGTGGGGTACCGGGGGAGCTGTTTTTT.

The chain recombines TRBV19 with TRBJ2-7; D unclear. The V and J ends lost 6 bases and 3 bases respectively, with 15 bases between them. CDR1 is LNHDA, CDR2 SQIVND, per germline (reference sequence). CDR3 length equals 14 residues. The CDR3, as DNA: TGTGCCAGTAGCATGTCCGTGGGGAACTACGAGCAGTACGTC. The encoded protein is CASSMSVGNYEQYV.

The V call is TRBV7-9, the J call TRBJ1-5, with a possible D match to TRBD1 (6 bases). Germline V gives CDR1 SEHNR, CDR2 FQNEAQ (reference sequence). V shed 4 bases and J shed 6 bases, with 16 bases lying between them. The CDR3 is 15 residues long. The CDR3 coding sequence is TGTGCCAGCAGCTCGCCTTTAGAGGGGGGTCAGCCCCAGCATTTT. Translation gives CASSSPLEGGQPQHF.

This sequence joins TRBV7-9 and TRBJ2-1; a weak D match, TRBD1 (6 bases). This CDR3 is 15 amino acids long. Between the trimmed V and J ends, which lost 5 bases and 3 bases, there was a span of 14 bases. In germline, CDR1 is SEHNR, CDR2 FQNEAQ (reference sequence). The CDR3 DNA sequence: TGTGCCAGCAGCCTCGGGACATCAGACTACAATGAGCAGTTCTTC. As protein: CASSLGTSDYNEQFF. The full variable domain, in which reference TRBV7-9 and TRBJ2-1 provide the parts outside the CDR3, is DTGVSQNPRHKITKRGQNVTFRCDPISEHNRLYWYRQTLGQGPEFLTYFQNEAQLEKSRLLSDRFSAERPKGSFSTLEIQRTEQGDSAMYLCASSLGTSDYNEQFFGPGTRLTVL.

This sequence joins TRBV27 and TRBJ2-4, with 7 bases identical to TRBD1. The CDR3 consists of 17 residues. V was pared by 5 bases and J by 0 bases, with 10 bases of the junction left unmatched. CDR1 is MNHEY and CDR2 is SMNVEV in the germline V gene (reference sequence). The CDR3 region is CASSPQQGRLAKNIQYF. The CDR3, as DNA: TGTGCCAGCAGTCCCCAACAGGGGAGATTAGCCAAAAACATTCAGTACTTC.

CDR3 loop: CASGTGTQYF. The CDR3 coding sequence is TGTGCCAGCGGGACAGGGACGCAGTATTTT. V usage is TRBV9 and J usage is TRBJ2-3; 9 bases agree with TRBD1. Germline trimming cut 7 bases from V and 9 bases from J; bases unmatched to any gene: 0. The V gene's germline CDR1 is SGDLS and CDR2 YYNGEE. There are 10 residues in the CDR3.

The V gene is TRBV6-5, the J gene TRBJ2-3; D ambiguous. The V gene's germline CDR1 is MNHEY and CDR2 SVGAGI. There are 16 residues in the CDR3. The V end lost 0 bases, the J end lost 0 bases, and 10 bases lay between the germline ends. This CDR3 is CASSYSGRQSTDTQYF. CDR3 DNA sequence: TGTGCCAGCAGTTACTCGGGCCGACAAAGCACAGATACGCAGTATTTT.

The V and J genes are TRBV27 and TRBJ2-1; D is possibly TRBD1 (5 bases). V was trimmed by 0 bases and J by 6 bases, leaving 15 bases between them. Looked up from germline, CDR1 is MNHEY and CDR2 is SMNVEV (reference sequence). This CDR3 is 16 amino acids long. The CDR3 coding sequence is TGTGCCAGCAGTTTATCGAAGGCAGGGTCGCGCAATGAGCAGTTCTTC. Its translation: CASSLSKAGSRNEQFF.

J is TRBJ1-4 and V is TRBV19; D remains ambiguous. Germline V gene lookup returns CDR1 LNHDA and CDR2 SQIVND (reference sequence). The germline V and J ends were trimmed by 5 bases and 8 bases, with 9 bases remaining between them. The CDR3 covers 12 residues. In DNA form, the CDR3 reads TGTGCCAGTAGTCAATTCGGGGAAAAACTGTTTTTT. This encodes CASSQFGEKLFF.

J is TRBJ1-1 and V is TRBV30, with D hard to call. Germline assignment: CDR1 GTSNPN and CDR2 SVGIG (reference sequence). Trimming took 3 bases from V and 2 from J, leaving 10 bases between them. This CDR3 region has 13 residues. As DNA, the CDR3 is TGTGCCTGGAGCTGGACGATTAACACTGAAGCTTTCTTT. Amino acids: CAWSWTINTEAFF.

This chain joins TRBV9 and TRBJ1-5, with D unresolved. The CDR3 length is 15 residues. V was shortened by 0 bases and J by 1 base, with 8 bases between the two germline ends. Germline values: CDR1 SGDLS, CDR2 YYNGEE. CDR3 amino acids: CASSVGTGSNQPQHF. The CDR3 nucleotides are TGTGCCAGCAGCGTAGGAACGGGAAGCAATCAGCCCCAGCATTTT.

CDR3 loop: CASSQVRNTQETQYF. CDR3 DNA: TGCGCCAGCAGCCAGGTTAGGAACACACAAGAGACCCAGTACTTC. J is TRBJ2-5 and V is TRBV4-1; D call uncertain. Looked up from germline, CDR1 is MGHRA and CDR2 is YSYEKL. V lost 3 bases and J lost 2, with 13 bases in between. The CDR3 totals 15 residues.

The chain couples TRBV30 to TRBJ2-7, with D tentatively TRBD2 (5 bases). The CDR3 totals 13 residues. Per germline, CDR1 GTSNPN and CDR2 SVGIG (reference sequence). The germline V and J ends were trimmed by 1 base and 4 bases, with 11 bases remaining between them. Here the CDR3 DNA reads TGTGCCTGGAGTGAAACTAGACCATACGAGCAGTACTTC. It yields the protein CAWSETRPYEQYF.

This sequence joins TRBV3-1 and TRBJ2-7, with D possibly called TRBD1 or TRBD2 (5 bases each). Germline V gene data show CDR1 as LGHDT and CDR2 as YNNKEL (reference sequence). The CDR3 consists of 13 residues. Trimming shortened V by 3 bases and J by 4 bases, and 10 bases separated the two germline ends. The CDR3: CASSHGTGYEQYF. Here the CDR3 DNA reads TGTGCCAGCAGCCATGGGACCGGTTACGAGCAGTACTTC.

The chain has TRBV6-5 and TRBJ2-5; weak D call: TRBD1 (5 bases). The ends were cut back, 0 bases at V and 4 bases at J, with 9 bases in the middle. This CDR3 is built from 14 residues. CDR1 and CDR2 (germline): MNHEY, SVGAGI. This CDR3 reads CASSYSWGGETQYF. The CDR3 DNA reads as TGTGCCAGCAGTTACTCATGGGGCGGAGAGACCCAGTACTTC.

This rearrangement joins TRBV10-3 to TRBJ1-1, with D hard to call. CDR1 ENHRY and CDR2 SYGVKD come from the germline V gene. The V end was cut by 3 bases, the J end by 0 bases, with 5 bases between. The CDR3 loop spans 13 amino acids. Here the CDR3 DNA reads TGTGCCATCAGTGAATGGCTGAACACTGAAGCTTTCTTT. This codes for CAISEWLNTEAFF.

The chain combines TRBV19 with TRBJ2-7, with 7 bases aligning to TRBD2. CDR3 size: 15 residues. The germline gives CDR1 LNHDA, CDR2 SQIVND (reference sequence). V shed 3 bases, J shed 2 bases, and the junction held 7 bases outside the gene matches. CDR3 in amino acids: CASSITAGRTYEQYF. The CDR3 nucleotides read TGTGCCAGTAGTATCACAGCGGGACGGACCTACGAGCAGTACTTC.

The chain recombines TRBV12-3 or TRBV12-4 with TRBJ2-3; no clear D gene. The length of the CDR3 is 14 residues. V lost 2 bases and J 2 bases, leaving 8 bases between the germline ends. CDR3 loop: CASSLNRNTDTQYF. The CDR3 nucleotides read TGTGCCAGCAGTTTAAACCGGAACACAGATACGCAGTATTTT.

J is TRBJ2-1 and V is TRBV7-3; no definite D call. The germline V and J ends were trimmed by 1 base and 6 bases, with 4 bases remaining between them. This CDR3 has 12 amino acids. Germline-derived CDR1 and CDR2 are SGHTA and FQGTGA. The CDR3 spells CASSLRLNEQFF. The CDR3 nucleotides are TGTGCCAGCAGCTTAAGACTCAATGAGCAGTTCTTC.

The rearrangement links TRBV19 to TRBJ1-1; D gene unclear. The CDR3 has 11 residues. Germline CDR1 is LNHDA and CDR2 is SQIVND (reference sequence). The V and J ends lost 3 bases and 11 bases respectively, with 10 bases between them. The CDR3 protein is CASSIGLYAFF. For the CDR3, the DNA is TGTGCCAGTAGTATTGGCCTTTACGCTTTCTTT.

J is TRBJ1-2 and V is TRBV27; D might be TRBD1 (6 bases). The V end lost 2 bases, the J end lost 1 base, and 11 bases lay between the germline ends. Germline V CDR1 and CDR2: MNHEY, SMNVEV (reference sequence). The CDR3 is 15 amino acids. DNA for the CDR3: TGTGCCAGCAGTTTAACGACAGGCTTTAACTATGGCTACACCTTC. This gives the protein CASSLTTGFNYGYTF.

The gene calls are TRBV10-3 and TRBJ2-7; D is unresolved. Germline V lookup: CDR1 ENHRY, CDR2 SYGVKD. This CDR3 is 13 amino acids long. V shed 2 bases and J shed 5 bases, with 10 bases lying between them. The CDR3 reads CAISELGFHEQYV. The CDR3 DNA sequence: TGTGCCATCAGTGAGCTGGGCTTCCACGAGCAGTACGTC.

The V and J genes are TRBV9 and TRBJ2-5; 7 bases are shared with TRBD2. This CDR3 has 15 residues. Germline CDR1 is SGDLS and CDR2 is YYNGEE. Trimming removed 1 base from V and 4 bases from J; junction bases left unmatched: 7. CDR3 nucleotides: TGTGCCAGCAGCGTAAGGGCAGGCGGGGGAGAGACCCAGTACTTC. This translates into CASSVRAGGGETQYF.

This clonotype turned up a few times. CDR3 DNA sequence: TGTGCCAGCAGTTTACGGACAGGAGGGAACTATGGCTACACCTTC. It yields the protein CASSLRTGGNYGYTF. V gene TRBV27 combines with J gene TRBJ1-2; TRBD1 aligns across 7 bases. Germline CDR1 MNHEY, CDR2 SMNVEV (reference sequence). The CDR3 consists of 15 residues. Losses at the gene ends were 2 bases for V and 2 bases for J; bases not matched to a gene: 5.